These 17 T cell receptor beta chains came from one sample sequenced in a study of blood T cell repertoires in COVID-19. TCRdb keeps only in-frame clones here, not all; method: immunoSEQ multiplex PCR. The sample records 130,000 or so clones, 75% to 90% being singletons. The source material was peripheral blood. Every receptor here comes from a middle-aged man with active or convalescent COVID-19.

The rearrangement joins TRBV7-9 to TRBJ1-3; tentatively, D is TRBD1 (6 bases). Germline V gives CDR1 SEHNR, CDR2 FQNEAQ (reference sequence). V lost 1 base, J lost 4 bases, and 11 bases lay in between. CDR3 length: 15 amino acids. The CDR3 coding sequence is TGTGCCAGCAGCTTAGAGGGCCAGGGGGGAAACACCATATATTTT. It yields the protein CASSLEGQGGNTIYF.

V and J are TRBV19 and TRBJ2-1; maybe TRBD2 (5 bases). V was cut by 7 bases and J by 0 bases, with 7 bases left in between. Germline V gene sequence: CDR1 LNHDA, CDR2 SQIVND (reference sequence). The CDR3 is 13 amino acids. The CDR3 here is CASTGNSYNEQFF. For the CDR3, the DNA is TGTGCCAGTACGGGGAACTCCTACAATGAGCAGTTCTTC. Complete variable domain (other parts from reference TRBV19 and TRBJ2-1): DGGITQSPKYLFRKEGQNVTLSCEQNLNHDAMYWYRQDPGQGLRLIYYSQIVNDFQKGDIAEGYSVSREKKESFPLTVTSAQKNPTAFYLCASTGNSYNEQFFGPGTRLTVL.

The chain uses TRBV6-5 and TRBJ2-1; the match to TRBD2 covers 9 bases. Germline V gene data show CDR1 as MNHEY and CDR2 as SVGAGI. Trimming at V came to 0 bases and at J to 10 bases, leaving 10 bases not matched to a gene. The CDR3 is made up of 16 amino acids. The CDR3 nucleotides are TGTGCCAGCAGTTACTCGTTGCCAGCGGGAGGTCGGGAGCAGTTCTTC. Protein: CASSYSLPAGGREQFF.

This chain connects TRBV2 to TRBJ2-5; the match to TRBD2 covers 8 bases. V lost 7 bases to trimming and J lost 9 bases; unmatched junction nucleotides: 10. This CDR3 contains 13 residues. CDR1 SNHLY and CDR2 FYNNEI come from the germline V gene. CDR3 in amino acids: CASIFGTRAAQYF. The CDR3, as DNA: TGTGCCAGCATCTTCGGGACTAGAGCGGCCCAGTACTTC.

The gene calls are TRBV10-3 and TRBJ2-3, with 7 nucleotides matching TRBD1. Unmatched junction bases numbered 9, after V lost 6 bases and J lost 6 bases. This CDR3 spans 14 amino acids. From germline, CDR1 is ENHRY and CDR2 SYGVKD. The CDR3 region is CAIRDDRASDTQYF. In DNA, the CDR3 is TGTGCCATCAGGGATGACAGGGCGTCCGATACGCAGTATTTT.

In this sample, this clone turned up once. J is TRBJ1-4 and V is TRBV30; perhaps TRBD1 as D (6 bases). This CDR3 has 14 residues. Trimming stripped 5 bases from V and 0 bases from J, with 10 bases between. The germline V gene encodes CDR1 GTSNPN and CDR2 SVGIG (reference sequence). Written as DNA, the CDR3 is TGTGCCTGGGGCACAGGGACAACTAATGAAAAACTGTTTTTT. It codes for CAWGTGTTNEKLFF.

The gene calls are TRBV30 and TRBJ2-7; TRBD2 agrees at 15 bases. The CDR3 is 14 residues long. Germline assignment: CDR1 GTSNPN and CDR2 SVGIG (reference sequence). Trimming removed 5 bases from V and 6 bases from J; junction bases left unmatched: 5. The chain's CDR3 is CAWGPGLAGGEQYF. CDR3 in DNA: TGTGCCTGGGGTCCGGGACTAGCGGGAGGCGAGCAGTACTTC.

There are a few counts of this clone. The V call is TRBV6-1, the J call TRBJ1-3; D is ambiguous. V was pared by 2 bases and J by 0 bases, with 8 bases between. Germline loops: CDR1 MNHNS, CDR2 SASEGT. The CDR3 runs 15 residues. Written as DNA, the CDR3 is TGTGCCAGCAGTGAACTGGCAGTCTCTGGAAACACCATATATTTT. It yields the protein CASSELAVSGNTIYF.

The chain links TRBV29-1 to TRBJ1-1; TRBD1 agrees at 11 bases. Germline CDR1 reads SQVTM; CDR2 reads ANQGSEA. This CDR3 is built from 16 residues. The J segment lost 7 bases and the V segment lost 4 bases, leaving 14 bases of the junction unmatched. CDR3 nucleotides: TGCAGCGTTGTATACCTTCGTGGACAGGGGGCAAGTGAAGCTTTCTTT. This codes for CSVVYLRGQGASEAFF.

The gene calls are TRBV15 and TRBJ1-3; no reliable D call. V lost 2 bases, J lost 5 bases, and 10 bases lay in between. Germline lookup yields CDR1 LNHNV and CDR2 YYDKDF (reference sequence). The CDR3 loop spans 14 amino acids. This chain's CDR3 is CATSRNKQRNTIYF. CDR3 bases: TGTGCCACCAGCAGAAATAAACAGAGAAACACCATATATTTT.

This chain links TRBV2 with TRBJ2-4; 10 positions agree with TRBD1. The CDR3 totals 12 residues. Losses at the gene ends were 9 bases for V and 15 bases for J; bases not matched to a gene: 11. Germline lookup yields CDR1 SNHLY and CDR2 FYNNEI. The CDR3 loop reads CASGTGDGFWYF. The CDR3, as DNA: TGTGCCAGTGGGACAGGGGACGGATTTTGGTACTTC.

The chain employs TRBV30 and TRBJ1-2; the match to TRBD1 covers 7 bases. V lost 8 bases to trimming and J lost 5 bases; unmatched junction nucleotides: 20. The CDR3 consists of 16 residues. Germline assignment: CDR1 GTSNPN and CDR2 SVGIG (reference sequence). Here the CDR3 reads CAGEPGAGGIGYGYTF. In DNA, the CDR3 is TGTGCCGGTGAACCTGGGGCAGGGGGAATTGGGTATGGCTACACCTTC.

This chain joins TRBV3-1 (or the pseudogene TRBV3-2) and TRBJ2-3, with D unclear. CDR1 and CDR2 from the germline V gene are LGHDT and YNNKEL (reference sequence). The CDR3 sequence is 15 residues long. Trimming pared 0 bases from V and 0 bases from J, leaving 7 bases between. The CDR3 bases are TGTGCCAGCAGCCAAGAGCATACTAGCACAGATACGCAGTATTTT. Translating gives CASSQEHTSTDTQYF.

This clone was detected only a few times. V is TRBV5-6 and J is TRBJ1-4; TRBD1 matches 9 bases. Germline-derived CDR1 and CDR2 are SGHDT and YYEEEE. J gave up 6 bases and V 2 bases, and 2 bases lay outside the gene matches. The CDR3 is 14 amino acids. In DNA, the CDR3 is TGTGCCAGCAGCTTCGGGACAGGGCATGAAAAACTGTTTTTT. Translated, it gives CASSFGTGHEKLFF.

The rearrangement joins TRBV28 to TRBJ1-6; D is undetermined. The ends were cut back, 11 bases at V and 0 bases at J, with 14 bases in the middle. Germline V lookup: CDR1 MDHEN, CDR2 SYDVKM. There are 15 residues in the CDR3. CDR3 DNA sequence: TGTGCCTACCAAGAGGGAAGCTCCTATAATTCACCCCTCCACTTT. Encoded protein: CAYQEGSSYNSPLHF.

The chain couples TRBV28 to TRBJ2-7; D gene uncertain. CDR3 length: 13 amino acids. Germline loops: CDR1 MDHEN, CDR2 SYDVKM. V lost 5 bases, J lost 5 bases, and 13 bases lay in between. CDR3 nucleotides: TGTGCCAGCAGTCCACCCCGCGGCCACGAGCAGTACTTC. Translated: CASSPPRGHEQYF.

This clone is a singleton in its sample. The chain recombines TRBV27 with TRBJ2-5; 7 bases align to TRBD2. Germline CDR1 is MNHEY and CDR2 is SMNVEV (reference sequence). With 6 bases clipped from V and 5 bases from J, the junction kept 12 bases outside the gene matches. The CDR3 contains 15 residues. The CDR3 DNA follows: TGTGCCAGCAGACCAGCCGGGACTACCGGGGAGACCCAGTACTTC. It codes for CASRPAGTTGETQYF.